This section outlines one TCR beta chain sequence together with its context. Its antigen is unknown. Within one base of it there is no much larger clone, and no base qualities were kept. The patients picked for sequencing were ones in whom flow cytometry had shown an expansion of CD8+CD57+ cells. Every patient had a diagnosis of severe acquired aplastic anemia based on International Study of Aplastic Anemia and Agranulocytosis and Camitta criteria. No therapy had been received by the patients at the time of blood sampling. In the study, sorted CD4+ and CD8+ blood T cells from patients with severe aplastic anemia and from healthy subjects underwent deep sequencing of TCR repertoires. Patients were enrolled under clinicaltrials.gov protocols 00001620, 01623167, 00001397, 00071045, 00081523 and 00961064 in the USA. Ficoll-Paque density gradient centrifugation was used to isolate peripheral blood mononuclear cells. CD4+ and CD8+ T cells were sorted by FACS or magnetic beads before DNA extraction.

This sample is part of a study of CD8+CD57+ T cells in acquired aplastic anemia (dated by TCRdb to 2016 to 2019). Regarding the research as a whole: Extracted DNA from sorted CD4+ and CD8+ cells averaged around 3.5 ug, ranging from roughly 0.17 to 27.4 ug. CD8+CD57+ expansion was defined as frequency above the mean frequency observed in healthy subjects. Broader findings and caveats from the paper: No significant difference in CD8+ Simpson's diversity was found between patients and healthy controls (P=0.060). Around 30 CD8+ CDR3 sequences were shared between patients and controls but appeared highly expressed in patients and within their immunodominant clones.

Genomic DNA served as template for TCR beta VDJ combination and CDR3 sequence profiling. An Illumina HiSeq 2000 was used for TCR repertoire sequencing. Per the source publication's procedure: Repertoires were assessed using TRBV/TRBJ rearrangement plots, CDR3 size and DJ length profiles, and Simpson's diversity index. The immunodominant clone was defined as the most abundant DNA sequence in deep sequencing data. CDR3 amino acid sequences were screened for sharing across subjects and were compared with published repertoires and the VDJdb database. The raw public reads went through TCRdb reprocessing: fastp at Q25, MiXCR clone calling, in-frame beta chains kept. Rows are unified per CDR3 protein, each entry keeping the most common DNA and genes. What appears here as the V and J calls and clone size reflects TCRdb's work, not the paper's. Across this sample there are 130,000 or so distinct CDR3 sequences, with under 60% seen only once. Jointly, the top ten make up about 31% of the sample.

Taken from the germline V gene, the CDR1 and CDR2 loops are SNHLY and FYNNEI. Inclusive of the bounding cysteine and phenylalanine, the CDR3 is 15 residues long. Just CDR3 DNA is preserved here, 45 bases in frame from base 1. Trimming costs V 1 base and J 2 bases, and their ends lie 9 bases apart. The sequence was obtained from a human donor with aplastic anemia. The chain employs TRBV2 and TRBJ1-3; the D gene is perhaps TRBD1, on 6 matching bases. Sequencing was carried out using sorted CD4+, CD8+, or CD8+CD57+ T cells (not recorded which) from PBMCs. The CDR3 is CASSEGGGTGNTIYF. The bases read TGTGCCAGCAGTGAAGGGGGGGGCACTGGAAACACCATATATTTT.